What follows are 30 T cell receptor beta chains derived from one specimen sequenced in a study of molecular identifiers for immune sequencing clone quantification. TCRdb re-analysed the PCR reads in MiXCR, keeping a single row per CDR3 protein. The sample gives about 640,000 distinct CDR3 sequences, just under 20% of which show up once; roughly 0.83% is in the top ten. Sequences were obtained from naive CD8+ T cells from blood, with Jurkat cell RNA spiked in. Subset described: FACS-sorted CD8+CD4-CCR7+CD45RA+ naive T cells. These receptors came from a human donor in good health. Some libraries in this study had Jurkat cell RNA spiked in.

This clonotype was counted many times. The chain recombines TRBV7-2 with TRBJ2-7, with D unclear. This CDR3 contains 14 residues. The V end lost 1 base, the J end lost 2 bases, and 9 bases lay between the germline ends. Germline V CDR1 and CDR2: SGHTA, FQGNSA. This CDR3 reads CASSLGPDAYEQYF. In DNA form, the CDR3 reads TGTGCCAGCAGCTTAGGTCCAGATGCCTACGAGCAGTACTTC.

This clonotype showed up many times. The V call is TRBV4-2, the J call TRBJ2-1, with D maybe TRBD2 (5 bases). Germline V gene data show CDR1 as LGHNA and CDR2 as YNFKEQ. The CDR3 consists of 15 residues. V lost 0 bases and J 9 bases, leaving 15 bases between the germline ends. The CDR3 DNA follows: TGTGCCAGCAGCCAAGATACTAGACGGAGGAGTGAGCAGTTCTTC. It yields the protein CASSQDTRRRSEQFF.

V is TRBV24-1 and J is TRBJ2-1, with TRBD1 matching over 8 bases. The CDR3 covers 16 residues. Germline assignment: CDR1 KGHDR and CDR2 SFDVKD. Unmatched junction bases numbered 6, after V lost 5 bases and J lost 1 base. CDR3 region: CATSGPTGGSYNEQFF. The CDR3 DNA sequence: TGTGCCACCAGTGGCCCCACAGGGGGGTCCTACAATGAGCAGTTCTTC.

This clonotype showed up just a few times. The rearrangement uses TRBV9 and TRBJ2-2, with D possibly called TRBD1 or TRBD2 (5 bases each). This CDR3 contains 14 residues. The germline V gene has CDR1 SGDLS and CDR2 YYNGEE. Trimming took 4 bases from V and 2 from J, leaving 9 bases between them. The CDR3 DNA sequence: TGTGCCAGCAGCCCCTGGGACAACACCGGGGAGCTGTTTTTT. Amino acids: CASSPWDNTGELFF.

This clonotype has more than one count but fewer than ten. The chain joins TRBV30 to TRBJ2-1; D gene ambiguous. The V gene's germline CDR1 is GTSNPN and CDR2 SVGIG (reference sequence). Trimming took 1 base from V and 0 from J, leaving 10 bases between them. This CDR3 region has 15 residues. CDR3 coding DNA: TGTGCCTGGAGTGACATCCAAAGCTCCTACAATGAGCAGTTCTTC. It yields the protein CAWSDIQSSYNEQFF.

Turning to this clonotype: A much larger clone lies a single base off, so this may be a read error. This chain joins TRBV3-2 and TRBJ2-7. TRBV3-2 is classified as a pseudogene. This CDR3 is 12 amino acids long. Here the CDR3 DNA reads TGTGCCAGCAGCCAAGATCAGGGCGAGCAGTACTTC. Translated, it gives CASSQDQGEQYF.

This clonotype was counted once. Since a much larger clone is just one base distant, this may be a read error. The chain couples TRBV29-1 to TRBJ2-6; a weak D match, TRBD1 (5 bases). The germline CDR1 and CDR2 sequences are SQVTM and ANQGSEA. V lost 5 bases and J 4 bases, leaving 15 bases between the germline ends. The CDR3 length is 15 residues. CDR3 nucleotides: TGCAGCGTTCCCGGTGGGGCTTCGGGGGCCAACGTCCTGACTTTC. Translated: CSVPGGASGANVLTF. The full variable domain, its missing parts supplied by reference TRBV29-1 and TRBJ2-6, is SAVISQKPSRDICQRGTSLTIQCQVDSQVTMMFWYRQQPGQSLTLIATANQGSEATYESGFVIDKFPISRPNLTFSTLTVSNMSPEDSSIYLCSVPGGASGANVLTFGAGSRLTVL.

This clonotype was counted only a few times. The chain carries TRBV20-1 and TRBJ1-6; a weak D match, TRBD1 (5 bases). The ends were cut back, 5 bases at V and 8 bases at J, with 28 bases in the middle. Germline lookup yields CDR1 DFQATT and CDR2 SNEGSKA (reference sequence). This CDR3 spans 18 amino acids. CDR3 nucleotides: TGCAGTGCTCACCTCCGGGACGGGATAAACTTACAGGATTCACCCCTCCACTTT. It specifies CSAHLRDGINLQDSPLHF.

This clonotype has ten or more counts. The chain combines TRBV7-2 with TRBJ2-7; 7 bases fit TRBD2. Trimming took 0 bases from V and 9 from J; bases not matched to a gene: 8. The CDR3 runs to 14 residues. The germline V gene encodes CDR1 SGHTA and CDR2 FQGNSA. This chain's CDR3 is CASSLARASGGQYF. As DNA, the CDR3 is TGTGCCAGCAGCTTAGCTAGGGCTAGCGGAGGGCAGTACTTC.

This clonotype has just a few counts. The V and J genes are TRBV27 and TRBJ2-5; TRBD1 aligns across 10 bases. Germline lookup yields CDR1 MNHEY and CDR2 SMNVEV (reference sequence). There are 15 residues in the CDR3. The V and J ends lost 6 bases and 5 bases, in that order; junction bases with no gene match: 9. Written as DNA, the CDR3 is TGTGCCAGCAGGGGGACAGGGGCGTTCGGGGAGACCCAGTACTTC. Protein: CASRGTGAFGETQYF.

The chain joins TRBV13 to TRBJ2-1; 10 bases align to TRBD1. Trimming at V came to 3 bases and at J to 7 bases, leaving 6 bases not matched to a gene. CDR1 is PRHDT and CDR2 is FYEKMQ in the germline V gene (reference sequence). The CDR3 sequence is 15 residues long. CDR3 coding DNA: TGTGCCAGCAGCTTTTACCGGGACAGGGGTAATGAGCAGTTCTTC. Encoded protein: CASSFYRDRGNEQFF. Complete variable domain (other parts from reference TRBV13 and TRBJ2-1): AAGVIQSPRHLIKEKRETATLKCYPIPRHDTVYWYQQGPGQDPQFLISFYEKMQSDKGSIPDRFSAQQFSDYHSELNMSSLELGDSALYFCASSFYRDRGNEQFFGPGTRLTVL.

Many counts were recorded for this clonotype. V usage is TRBV9 and J usage is TRBJ1-1, with D perhaps TRBD1 (6 bases). The CDR3 runs to 16 residues. The V end lost 6 bases, the J end lost 1 base, and 19 bases lay between the germline ends. Germline loops: CDR1 SGDLS, CDR2 YYNGEE. For the CDR3, the DNA is TGTGCCAGCACCCTCTTACAGACAGGACCGAACACTGAAGCTTTCTTT. The encoded protein is CASTLLQTGPNTEAFF.

This clonotype was picked up many times. The chain uses TRBV7-9 and TRBJ2-3; no clear D. CDR1 is SEHNR, CDR2 FQNEAQ, per germline (reference sequence). The CDR3 is 17 residues long. With 0 bases removed from V and 1 base from J, the gap between germline ends came to 14 bases. CDR3 nucleotides: TGTGCCAGCAGCTTAGCGCCGGCCAGATCAGGCACAGATACGCAGTATTTT. Its translation: CASSLAPARSGTDTQYF.

At least ten counts were recorded for this clonotype. As DNA, the CDR3 is TGCGCCAGCAGCCAAGAAAGCGTCCAGCCCCAGCATTTT. Translating it yields CASSQESVQPQHF. This sequence joins TRBV4-1 and TRBJ1-5; D is unclear. The CDR3 is made up of 13 amino acids. The germline V gene has CDR1 MGHRA and CDR2 YSYEKL. V was cut by 0 bases and J by 7 bases, with 7 bases left in between.

The gene calls are TRBV4-1 and TRBJ2-3, with 7 bases that match TRBD1. This CDR3 has 17 residues. The junction had 9 bases not matched to a gene; V was cut back by 1 base and J by 2 bases. Germline CDR1 MGHRA, CDR2 YSYEKL. This chain's CDR3 is CASSQGEGDSYTDTQYF. CDR3 DNA: TGCGCCAGCAGCCAAGGAGAGGGGGACAGCTACACAGATACGCAGTATTTT.

This clonotype appeared many times. The chain joins TRBV7-9 to TRBJ2-3; the D gene could be TRBD1 or TRBD2 (5 bases each). The V end was cut by 1 base, the J end by 6 bases, with 20 bases between. The CDR3 loop spans 17 amino acids. Germline CDR1 is SEHNR and CDR2 is FQNEAQ (reference sequence). CDR3 amino acids: CASSLVLAISNRDTQYF. In nucleotides, the CDR3 is TGTGCCAGCAGCTTAGTGTTAGCGATATCAAACAGGGATACGCAGTATTTT.

In regard to this clonotype: It may be a read error: a sequence one base away is much more abundant. The chain combines TRBV20-1 with TRBJ2-2, with unresolved D. Trimming stripped 5 bases from V and 8 bases from J, with 18 bases between. The CDR3 loop spans 14 amino acids. Germline V gene lookup returns CDR1 DFQATT and CDR2 SNEGSKA (reference sequence). The DNA of the CDR3 is TGCAGTGCTCCTTCACCAAACCGAGGAGGGGAGCTGTTTTTT. Translation: CSAPSPNRGGELFF.

This clonotype was recorded a few times. The CDR3 is CASSVLRTSGGPSTDTQYF. As DNA, the CDR3 is TGTGCCAGCAGCGTATTGAGGACTAGCGGGGGCCCAAGCACAGATACGCAGTATTTT. The chain links TRBV7-6 to TRBJ2-3; 13 bases are a match to TRBD2. The CDR3 is made up of 19 amino acids. Germline lookup yields CDR1 SGHVS and CDR2 FNYEAQ. With V trimmed by 5 bases and J by 0 bases, 11 bases remained unmatched.

Regarding this clonotype: A read error may explain this, as a much larger clone is one base away. J is TRBJ2-7 and V is TRBV7-9; no firm D call. The CDR3 is made up of 12 amino acids. The V gene's germline CDR1 is SEHNR and CDR2 FQNEAQ (reference sequence). The CDR3 spells CVSSLVVHEQYF. CDR3 bases: TGTGTCAGCAGCTTAGTCGTCCACGAGCAGTACTTC.

Regarding this clonotype: A junction boundary mismatches the germline segment, possibly from a read error. The chain links TRBV9 to TRBJ2-7, with 7 nucleotides matching TRBD1. The length of the CDR3 is 14 residues. Germline values: CDR1 SGDLS, CDR2 YYNGEE. The CDR3: CAGSVRDRAYEQYF. The CDR3 DNA reads as TGTGCCGGCAGCGTACGGGACAGAGCCTACGAGCAGTACTTC.

This clonotype was detected ten times or more. The CDR3 DNA is TGTGCCAGCTCACCCGGGACAGCCCACTACACCTTC. Its translation: CASSPGTAHYTF. This chain connects TRBV19 to TRBJ1-2, with TRBD1 matching 7 bases. Per germline, CDR1 LNHDA and CDR2 SQIVND (reference sequence). The CDR3 extends over 12 amino acids. J lost 10 bases, V lost 9 bases, and 11 bases had no gene match.

This clonotype came up many times. The chain joins TRBV6-5 to TRBJ2-1, with 15 bases matching TRBD2. Germline lookup yields CDR1 MNHEY and CDR2 SVGAGI. V lost 9 bases to trimming and J lost 0 bases; unmatched junction nucleotides: 9. CDR3 length: 18 residues. CDR3 sequence (DNA): TGTGCCAGGACTCTCAGGACTAGCGGGGGGGGCTCCTACAATGAGCAGTTCTTC. As protein: CARTLRTSGGGSYNEQFF.

This clonotype was counted at least ten times. V is TRBV12-3 or TRBV12-4 and J is TRBJ1-2, with D tentatively TRBD1 (6 bases). Trimming took 3 bases from V and 4 from J, leaving 21 bases between them. CDR3 length: 17 amino acids. DNA for the CDR3: TGTGCCAGCAGTTTTCCCACCATTCCACAGGGCCCCTATGGCTACACCTTC. Translation gives CASSFPTIPQGPYGYTF.

In its sample, this clonotype was seen a few times. The rearrangement links TRBV4-3 to TRBJ1-5; D is unresolved. Trimming cost V 0 bases and J 5 bases, with 8 bases left between them. The CDR3 sequence is 14 residues long. Germline CDR1 reads LGHNA; CDR2 reads YSLEER. CDR3 residues: CASSQDGRHQPQHF. As DNA, the CDR3 is TGCGCCAGCAGCCAAGACGGACGGCATCAGCCCCAGCATTTT.

This clonotype was counted a few times. A much larger clone is a single base away; this may be a read error. The chain recombines TRBV7-2 with TRBJ2-5; D call uncertain. The CDR3 is made up of 14 amino acids. Looked up from germline, CDR1 is SGHTA and CDR2 is FQGNSA. The CDR3 nucleotides read TGTGCCAGCAGCTTACCAGACAACCAAGAGGCCCAGTACTTC. It is translated as CASSLPDNQEAQYF.

This clonotype appeared many times. The chain has TRBV2 and TRBJ2-5, with D uncertain. CDR1 is SNHLY and CDR2 is FYNNEI in the germline V gene. Trimming removed 4 bases from V and 2 bases from J, with 8 bases in between. The CDR3 consists of 13 residues. The CDR3 coding sequence is TGTGCCAGCAGTGCCTGGTCACAAGAGACCCAGTACTTC. Translated, it gives CASSAWSQETQYF.

This clonotype was recorded many times. The gene calls are TRBV5-6 and TRBJ1-1, with D uncertain. The CDR3 covers 12 residues. The germline V and J ends were trimmed by 6 bases and 1 base, with 7 bases remaining between them. Germline CDR1 SGHDT, CDR2 YYEEEE. CDR3 in amino acids: CASKDENTEAFF. CDR3 DNA: TGTGCCAGCAAAGACGAGAACACTGAAGCTTTCTTT.

This clonotype was observed once. The chain uses TRBV5-4 and TRBJ2-3; 8 bases are a match to TRBD2. Per germline, CDR1 SGHNT and CDR2 YYREEE (reference sequence). CDR3 length: 14 residues. J was trimmed by 4 bases and V by 0 bases; bases with no gene match: 1. This CDR3 is CASSLGTSPDTQYF. The CDR3 nucleotides read TGTGCCAGCAGCTTGGGGACTAGCCCAGATACGCAGTATTTT.

This clonotype occurred many times. The rearrangement joins TRBV20-1 to TRBJ2-7; TRBD2 aligns across 10 bases. Per the germline V gene, CDR1 is DFQATT and CDR2 is SNEGSKA (reference sequence). The CDR3 contains 13 residues. With 7 bases clipped from V and 2 bases from J, the junction kept 5 bases outside the gene matches. The CDR3 spells CSVSGGFAYEQYF. In DNA, the CDR3 is TGCAGTGTTAGCGGGGGGTTCGCCTACGAGCAGTACTTC.

This clonotype came up many times. The CDR3: CASSGPTDNRQETQYF. The DNA of the CDR3 is TGTGCCAGCAGTGGTCCGACGGACAACCGCCAAGAGACCCAGTACTTC. The chain is built from TRBV6-5 and TRBJ2-5; D is perhaps TRBD1 (5 bases). Per the germline V gene, CDR1 is MNHEY and CDR2 is SVGAGI. The ends were cut back, 5 bases at V and 1 base at J, with 17 bases in the middle. The CDR3 spans 16 residues.